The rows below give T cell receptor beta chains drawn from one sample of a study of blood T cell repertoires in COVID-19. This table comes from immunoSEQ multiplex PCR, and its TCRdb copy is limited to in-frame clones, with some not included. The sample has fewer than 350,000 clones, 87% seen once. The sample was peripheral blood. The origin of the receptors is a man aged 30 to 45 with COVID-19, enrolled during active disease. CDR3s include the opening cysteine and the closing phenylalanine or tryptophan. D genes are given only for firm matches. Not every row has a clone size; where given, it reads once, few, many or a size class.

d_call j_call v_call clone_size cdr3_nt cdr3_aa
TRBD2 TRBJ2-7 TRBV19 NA TGTGCCAGTAGTATAAGTTCGGGGGGCGAGCAGTACTTC CASSISSGGEQYF
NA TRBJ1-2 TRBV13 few TGTGCCAGCAGCCCAGGGAAGAACACTAACTATGGCTACACCTTC CASSPGKNTNYGYTF
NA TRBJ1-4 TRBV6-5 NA TGTGCCAGCACTGGGCAAGGAAATGAAAAACTGTTTTTT CASTGQGNEKLFF
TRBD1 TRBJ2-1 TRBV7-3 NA TGTGCCAGCAGCTTCTTTCGACAGGGGGCATACAATGAGCAGTTCTTC CASSFFRQGAYNEQFF
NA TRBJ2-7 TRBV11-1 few TGTGCCAGCAGCCCCCGCCGGTCCCAACCCGACTACGAGCAGTACTTC CASSPRRSQPDYEQYF
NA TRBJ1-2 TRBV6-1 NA TGTGCCAGCAGTGACAGATACTATGGCTACACCTTC CASSDRYYGYTF
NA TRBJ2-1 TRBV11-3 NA TGTGCCAGCAGCTTAGCAGGGGCTGGATTTGGTGAGCAGTTCTTC CASSLAGAGFGEQFF
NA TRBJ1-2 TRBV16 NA TGTGCCAGCAGCCAATCGGTTCAGGTGAATAGAAACTATGGCTACACCTTC CASSQSVQVNRNYGYTF
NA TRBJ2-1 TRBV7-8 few TGTGCCAGCAGCTTAGGGGGGGGCGGGAGTTCCTACAATGAGCAGTTCTTC CASSLGGGGSSYNEQFF
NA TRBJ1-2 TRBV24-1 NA TGTGCCACCAGTGACCATACGACAACACCCTATGGCTACACCTTC CATSDHTTTPYGYTF
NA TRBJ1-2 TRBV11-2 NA TGTGCCAGCAGCTTCGTGCGGGGGGATGGCTACACCTTC CASSFVRGDGYTF
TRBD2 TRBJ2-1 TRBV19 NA TGTGCCAGTAGTCCCCAAGCTCCGGGACTAGCGGGAGGGCCTGGTGAGCAGTTCTTC CASSPQAPGLAGGPGEQFF
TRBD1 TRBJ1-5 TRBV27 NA TGTGCCAGCAGTTTATCGGCAGGGGGCGGTCAGCCCCAGCATTTT CASSLSAGGGQPQHF
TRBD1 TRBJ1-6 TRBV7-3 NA TGTGCCAGCAGTCGTGGGACAGCAGTTAATTCACCCCTCCACTTT CASSRGTAVNSPLHF
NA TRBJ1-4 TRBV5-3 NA TGTGCCAGAAGCCCAGGGGAAGAGGGGCTAATTGCAACTAATGAAAAACTGTTTTTT CARSPGEEGLIATNEKLFF
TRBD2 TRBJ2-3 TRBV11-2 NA TGTGCCAGCAGACTTCTCCCGGGACTAGCGGGGGGGAACACAGATACGCAGTATTTT CASRLLPGLAGGNTDTQYF
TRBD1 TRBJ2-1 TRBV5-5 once TGTGCCAGCAGCCCCCGGGACAGGGCCTACAATGAGCAGTTCTTC CASSPRDRAYNEQFF
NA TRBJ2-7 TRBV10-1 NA TGCGCCAGCTTGTCGGGACGGGAGTCCTACGAGCAGTACTTC CASLSGRESYEQYF
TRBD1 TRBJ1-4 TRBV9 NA TGTGCCAGCAGCGCCGAGGGACAGACTAATGAAAAACTGTTTTTT CASSAEGQTNEKLFF
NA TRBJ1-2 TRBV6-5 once TGTGCCAGCAGTCCTTCATATACGGTCCCCTATGGCTACACCTTC CASSPSYTVPYGYTF
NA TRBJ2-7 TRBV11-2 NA TGTGCCAGCAGCTTTAGCGGATACGAGCAGTACTTC CASSFSGYEQYF
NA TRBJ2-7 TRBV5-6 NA TGTGCCAGCAGCTTAAAGCCAGGGCACTCCTACGAGCAGTACTTC CASSLKPGHSYEQYF